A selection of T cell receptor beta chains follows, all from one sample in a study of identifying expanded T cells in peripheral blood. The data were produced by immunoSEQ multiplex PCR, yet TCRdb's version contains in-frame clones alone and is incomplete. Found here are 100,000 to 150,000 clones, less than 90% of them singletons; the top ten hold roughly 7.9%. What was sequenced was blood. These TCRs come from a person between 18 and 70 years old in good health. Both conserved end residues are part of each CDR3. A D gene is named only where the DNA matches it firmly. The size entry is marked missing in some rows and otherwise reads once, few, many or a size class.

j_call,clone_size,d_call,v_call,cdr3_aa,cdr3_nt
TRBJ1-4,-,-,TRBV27,CASSPLGTGGGKLFF,TGTGCCAGCAGTCCTCTTGGGACCGGTGGGGGAAAACTGTTTTTT
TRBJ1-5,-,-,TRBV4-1,CASSQDGGLQPQHF,TGCGCCAGCAGCCAAGATGGGGGGCTTCAGCCCCAGCATTTT
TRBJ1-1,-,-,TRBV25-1,CASSDTEAFF,TGTGCCAGCAGTGACACTGAAGCTTTCTTT
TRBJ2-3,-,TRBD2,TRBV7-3,CASSLGLAGGQDTQYF,TGTGCCAGCAGCTTAGGGCTAGCGGGGGGGCAAGATACGCAGTATTTT
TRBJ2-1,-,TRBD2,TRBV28,CASSPSGADGNEQFF,TGTGCCAGCAGCCCTAGCGGGGCGGATGGGAATGAGCAGTTCTTC
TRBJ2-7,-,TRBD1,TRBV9,CASSVQGASHEQYF,TGTGCCAGCAGCGTTCAGGGGGCTTCTCACGAGCAGTACTTC
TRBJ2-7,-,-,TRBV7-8,CASSPSREHDEQYF,TGTGCCAGCAGCCCGAGTAGGGAACATGACGAGCAGTACTTC
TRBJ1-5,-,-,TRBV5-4,CASTLGPFVHQPQHF,TGTGCCAGCACCCTGGGGCCCTTCGTCCATCAGCCCCAGCATTTT
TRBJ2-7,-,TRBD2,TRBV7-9,CASSPNLAGERHEQYF,TGTGCCAGCAGCCCTAACCTAGCGGGAGAACGTCACGAGCAGTACTTC
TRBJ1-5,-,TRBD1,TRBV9,CASSGGQGPQPQHF,TGTGCCAGCAGCGGGGGACAGGGCCCACAGCCCCAGCATTTT
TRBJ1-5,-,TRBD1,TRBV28,CASSFVDRVGGQPQHF,TGTGCCAGCAGTTTCGTCGACAGGGTGGGGGGTCAGCCCCAGCATTTT
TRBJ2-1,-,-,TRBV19,CASSIGQPSRGAEQFF,TGTGCCAGTAGTATAGGTCAGCCCTCGAGGGGGGCGGAGCAGTTCTTC
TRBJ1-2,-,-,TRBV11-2,CASSLRTAYGYTF,TGTGCCAGCAGCTTAAGGACGGCCTATGGCTACACCTTC
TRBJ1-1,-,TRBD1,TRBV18,CASSPRDREEEAFF,TGTGCCAGCTCCCCCCGGGACAGGGAAGAGGAAGCTTTCTTT
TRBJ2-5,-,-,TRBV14,CASSQVGGVLETQYF,TGTGCCAGCAGCCAAGTTGGAGGGGTTCTTGAGACCCAGTACTTC
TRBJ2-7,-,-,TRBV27,CASSRQIESYEQYF,TGTGCCAGCAGCCGACAGATCGAGTCCTACGAGCAGTACTTC
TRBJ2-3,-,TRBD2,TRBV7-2,CASSWGSGGGTDTQYF,TGTGCCAGCAGCTGGGGTAGCGGGGGGGGCACAGATACGCAGTATTTT
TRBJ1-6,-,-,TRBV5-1,CASSLQSGSPLHF,TGCGCCAGCAGCCTCCAATCGGGATCACCCCTCCACTTT
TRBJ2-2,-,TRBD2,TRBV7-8,CASSIRTSGGEAAGELFF,TGTGCCAGCAGCATTCGGACTAGCGGGGGGGAAGCCGCCGGGGAGCTGTTTTTT
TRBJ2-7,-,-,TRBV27,CASKDASSYEQYF,TGTGCCAGCAAGGACGCTAGCTCCTACGAGCAGTACTTC
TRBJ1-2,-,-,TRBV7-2,CASSPRGGFYGYTF,TGTGCCAGCAGCCCACGTGGGGGATTCTATGGCTACACCTTC
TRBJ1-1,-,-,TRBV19,CAKRDWGVLNTEAFF,TGTGCCAAAAGAGATTGGGGGGTCCTGAACACTGAAGCTTTCTTT
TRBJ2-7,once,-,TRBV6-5,CASRTSGSYEQYF,TGTGCCAGCAGAACGAGCGGCTCCTACGAGCAGTACTTC
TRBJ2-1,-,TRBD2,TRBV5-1,CASSLELAGSYNEQFF,TGCGCCAGCAGCTTGGAGTTAGCGGGCTCCTACAATGAGCAGTTCTTC
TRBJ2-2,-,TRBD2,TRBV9,CASSETSAYTGELFF,TGTGCCAGCAGCGAGACTAGCGCCTACACCGGGGAGCTGTTTTTT
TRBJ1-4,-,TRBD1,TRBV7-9,CAIFHPGQADEKLFF,TGTGCCATCTTCCACCCGGGACAGGCGGATGAAAAACTGTTTTTT
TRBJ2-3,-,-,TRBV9,CASSVASRADTQYF,TGTGCCAGCAGCGTTGCCAGCCGGGCAGATACGCAGTATTTT
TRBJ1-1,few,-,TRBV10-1,CASSEEGIGAEAFF,TGCGCCAGCAGTGAGGAGGGGATAGGCGCTGAAGCTTTCTTT
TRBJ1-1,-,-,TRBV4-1,CASSQLDILQLGEAFF,TGCGCCAGCAGCCAACTCGACATCCTCCAACTTGGGGAAGCTTTCTTT
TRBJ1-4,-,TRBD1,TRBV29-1,CSVEDWDSLPGDEKLFF,TGCAGCGTTGAAGATTGGGACAGTCTTCCGGGGGATGAAAAACTGTTTTTT
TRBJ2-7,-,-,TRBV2,CASRVTGGHEQYF,TGTGCCAGCAGGGTCACAGGAGGGCACGAGCAGTACTTC
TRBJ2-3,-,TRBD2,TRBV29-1,CSVEGGTSGNTDTQYF,TGCAGCGTTGAAGGAGGGACTAGCGGAAACACAGATACGCAGTATTTT
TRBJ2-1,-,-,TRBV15,CATRVGQTFYNEQFF,TGTGCCACCAGAGTAGGACAGACATTTTACAATGAGCAGTTCTTC
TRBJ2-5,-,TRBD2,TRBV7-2,CASSPRPGLAGQETQYF,TGTGCCAGCAGCCCCCGTCCCGGACTAGCGGGTCAAGAGACCCAGTACTTC
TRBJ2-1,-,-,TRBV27,CAIGQDNEQFF,TGTGCCATAGGACAAGACAATGAGCAGTTCTTC
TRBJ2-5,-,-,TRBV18,CASSPGAGQETQYF,TGTGCCAGCTCACCCGGGGCTGGGCAAGAGACCCAGTACTTC
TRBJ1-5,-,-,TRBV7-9,CASSLAGGRDNQPQHF,TGTGCCAGCAGCTTAGCCGGGGGAAGGGATAACCAGCCCCAGCATTTT
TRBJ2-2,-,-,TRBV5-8,CASSFMSAANTGELFF,TGTGCCAGCAGCTTTATGTCGGCCGCGAACACCGGGGAGCTGTTTTTT
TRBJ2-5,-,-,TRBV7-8,CASSYMGGAQETQYF,TGTGCCAGCAGCTACATGGGGGGGGCCCAAGAGACCCAGTACTTC
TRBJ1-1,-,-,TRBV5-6,CASSFYGTEAFF,TGTGCCAGCAGCTTTTACGGCACTGAAGCTTTCTTT
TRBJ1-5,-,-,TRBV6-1,CASRDPNQPQHF,TGTGCCAGCAGGGATCCAAATCAGCCCCAGCATTTT
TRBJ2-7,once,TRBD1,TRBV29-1,CSVAGQGYEQYF,TGCAGCGTAGCGGGACAGGGCTACGAGCAGTACTTC
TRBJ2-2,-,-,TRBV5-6,CASSWQGSGELFF,TGTGCCAGCAGCTGGCAGGGGTCCGGGGAGCTGTTTTTT
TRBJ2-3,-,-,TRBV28,CASSSPGTDTQYF,TGTGCCAGCAGTTCCCCAGGAACAGATACGCAGTATTTT
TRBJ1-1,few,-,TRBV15,CATSRGGLAEAFF,TGTGCCACCAGCAGAGGGGGCTTGGCTGAAGCTTTCTTT
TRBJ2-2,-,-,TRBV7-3,CASSLTPPGVSGELFF,TGTGCCAGCAGCTTAACGCCTCCGGGGGTGAGCGGGGAGCTGTTTTTT
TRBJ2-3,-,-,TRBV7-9,CASSPGLGGHTDTQYF,TGTGCCAGCAGCCCAGGGCTCGGGGGGCACACAGATACGCAGTATTTT
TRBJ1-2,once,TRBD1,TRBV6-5,CASSYQRGTGRDGYTF,TGTGCCAGCAGTTACCAGCGCGGGACAGGGAGGGATGGCTACACCTTC
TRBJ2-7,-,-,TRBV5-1,CASSLEQGGYEQYF,TGCGCCAGCAGCTTGGAACAGGGTGGCTACGAGCAGTACTTC